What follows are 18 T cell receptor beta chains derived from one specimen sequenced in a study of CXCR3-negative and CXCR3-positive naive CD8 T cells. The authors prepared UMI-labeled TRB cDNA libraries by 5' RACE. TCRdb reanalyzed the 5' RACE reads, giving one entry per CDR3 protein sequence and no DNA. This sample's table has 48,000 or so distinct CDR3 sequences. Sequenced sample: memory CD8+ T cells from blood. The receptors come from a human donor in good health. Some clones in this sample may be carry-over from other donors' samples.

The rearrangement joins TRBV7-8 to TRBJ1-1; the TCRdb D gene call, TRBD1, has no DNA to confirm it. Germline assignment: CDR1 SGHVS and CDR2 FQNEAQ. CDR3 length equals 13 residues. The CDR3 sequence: CASSLGAGGEAFF.

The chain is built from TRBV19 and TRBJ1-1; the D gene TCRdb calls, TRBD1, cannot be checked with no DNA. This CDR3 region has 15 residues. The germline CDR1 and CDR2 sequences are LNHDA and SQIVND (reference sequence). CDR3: CASSINPGANTEAFF.

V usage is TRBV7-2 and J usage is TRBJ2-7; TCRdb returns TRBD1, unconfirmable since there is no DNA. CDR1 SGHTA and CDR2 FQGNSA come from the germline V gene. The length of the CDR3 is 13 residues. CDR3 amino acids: CASSPPESYEQYF.

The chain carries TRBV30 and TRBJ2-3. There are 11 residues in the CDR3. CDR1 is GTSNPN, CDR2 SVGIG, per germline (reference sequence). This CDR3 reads CAWSRGDTQYF.

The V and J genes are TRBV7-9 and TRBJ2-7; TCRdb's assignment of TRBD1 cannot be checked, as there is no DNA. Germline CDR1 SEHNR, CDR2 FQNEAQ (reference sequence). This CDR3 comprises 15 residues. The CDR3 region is CASSFGQGLWDEQYF.

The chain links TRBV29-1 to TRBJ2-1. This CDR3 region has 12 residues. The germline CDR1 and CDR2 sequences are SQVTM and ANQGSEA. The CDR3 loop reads CSGSDGYNEQFF.

CDR3 loop: CASSGSEDTEAFF. This chain links TRBV6-5 with TRBJ1-1. Per the germline V gene, CDR1 is MNHEY and CDR2 is SVGAGI. The CDR3 totals 13 residues.

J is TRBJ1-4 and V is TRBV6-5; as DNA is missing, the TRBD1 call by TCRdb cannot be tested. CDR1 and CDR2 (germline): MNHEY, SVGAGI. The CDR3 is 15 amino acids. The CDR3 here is CASSSNGGLNEKLFF.

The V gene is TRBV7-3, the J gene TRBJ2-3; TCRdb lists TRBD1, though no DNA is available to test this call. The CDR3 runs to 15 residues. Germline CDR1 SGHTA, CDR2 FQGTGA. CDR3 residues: CASSRGDEGTDTQYF. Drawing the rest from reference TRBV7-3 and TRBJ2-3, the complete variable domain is GAGVSQTPSNKVTEKGKYVELRCDPISGHTALYWYRQSLGQGPEFLIYFQGTGAADDSGLPNDRFFAVRPEGSVSTLKIQRTERGDSAVYLCASSRGDEGTDTQYFGPGTRLTVL.

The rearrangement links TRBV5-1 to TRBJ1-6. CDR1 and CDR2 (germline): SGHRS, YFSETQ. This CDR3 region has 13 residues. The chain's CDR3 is CASSQSGHSPLHF.

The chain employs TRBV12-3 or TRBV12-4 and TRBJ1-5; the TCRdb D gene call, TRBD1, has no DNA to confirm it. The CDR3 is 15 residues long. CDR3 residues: CASSFSWVGDQPQHF.

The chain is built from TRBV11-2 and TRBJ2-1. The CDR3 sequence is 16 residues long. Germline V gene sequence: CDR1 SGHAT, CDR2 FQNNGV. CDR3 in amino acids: CASSLTGGGSYNEQFF.

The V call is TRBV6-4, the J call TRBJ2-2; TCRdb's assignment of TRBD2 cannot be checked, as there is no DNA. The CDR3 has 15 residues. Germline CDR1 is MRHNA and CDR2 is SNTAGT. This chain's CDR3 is CASSDSTRGSGELFF.

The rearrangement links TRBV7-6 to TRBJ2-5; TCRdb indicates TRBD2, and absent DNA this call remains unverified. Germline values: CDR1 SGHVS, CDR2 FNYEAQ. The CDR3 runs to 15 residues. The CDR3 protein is CASSSGLAAEETQYF.

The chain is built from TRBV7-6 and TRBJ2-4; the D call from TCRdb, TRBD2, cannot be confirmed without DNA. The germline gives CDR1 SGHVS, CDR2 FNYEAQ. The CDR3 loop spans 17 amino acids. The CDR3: CASSLDYGGGWENIQYF.

CDR3 loop: CASSLGTDNGYTF. This chain links TRBV11-2 with TRBJ1-2. This CDR3 region has 13 residues. Per germline, CDR1 SGHAT and CDR2 FQNNGV. Full variable domain (outside the CDR3, taken from reference TRBV11-2 and TRBJ1-2): EAGVAQSPRYKIIEKRQSVAFWCNPISGHATLYWYQQILGQGPKLLIQFQNNGVVDDSQLPKDRFSAERLKGVDSTLKIQPAKLEDSAVYLCASSLGTDNGYTFGSGTRLTVV.

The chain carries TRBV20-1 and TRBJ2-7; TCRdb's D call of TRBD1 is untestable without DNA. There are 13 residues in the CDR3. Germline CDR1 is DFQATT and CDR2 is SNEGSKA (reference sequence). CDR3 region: CSGRGKSDYEQYF.

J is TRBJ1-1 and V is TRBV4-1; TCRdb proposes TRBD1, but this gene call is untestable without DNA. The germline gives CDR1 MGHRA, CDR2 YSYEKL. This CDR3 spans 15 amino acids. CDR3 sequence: CASSQEQVRRGEAFF.